This TCR beta chain comes out of a study of PD-1 blockade in classical Hodgkin lymphoma (dated by TCRdb to about 2020). Study-wide context: Nivolumab dosing was 3 mg/kg intravenously every 2 weeks, continuing until either disease progression or unacceptable toxicity. The study used TCR beta sequencing and CyTOF to define a peripheral blood immune signature of response to PD-1 blockade in classical Hodgkin lymphoma. The study at large found these results: The study was limited to a single clinical trial cohort, and causes of repertoire differences, possibly disease activity or prior therapy, remained undefined. Newly diagnosed patients were reported to have lower baseline TCR diversity than healthy donors, and relapsed/refractory patients were reported to have lower baseline TCR diversity still. Among trial patients, those achieving complete response had baseline diversity similar to that of newly diagnosed patients, while diversity was significantly lower in partial responders and progressors. Diversity was lower in patients who began nivolumab less than 1 year after ASCT, so these patients were left out of later analyses to avoid confounding by immune reconstitution. A significant rise by C4D1 was seen in CD4+ but not CD8+ TCR diversity (p=0.0027 vs p=0.16), with the rise being most apparent in complete responders (p=0.02).

Of note for this clone: This clone's antigen is unknown. The input lacks base qualities; no much larger clone sits a single base away.

Taken with the paper, the label for time point translates to: cycle 4 day 1 (C4D1), after less than 7 weeks of nivolumab. All trial patients had relapsed after autologous stem cell transplantation, with cohorts A, B and C differing in prior brentuximab vedotin exposure. The trial cohort was composed of under 70 patients with relapsed/refractory classical Hodgkin lymphoma, for whom complete response, partial response or progressive disease was recorded as best overall response. Single-agent nivolumab was administered to trial patients in the multi-cohort phase II CheckMate 205 trial. An independent review committee assessed best overall response by applying the 2007 International Working Group response criteria. PBMCs from the trial were collected at three points: immediately before nivolumab initiation (C1D1), and during therapy at cycle 2 day 1 and cycle 4 day 1. After peripheral blood was drawn into 8 mL Vacutainer Cell Preparation Tubes, PBMCs were isolated by centrifugation and then cryopreserved.

Genomic DNA was isolated using the Qiagen DNeasy kit from unsorted PBMCs as well as from negatively selected CD4+ and CD8+ fractions. Amplification of TCR beta CDR3 regions was done by immunoSEQ multiplex PCR with primers that anneal to V and J segments. A synthetic immune receptor repertoire was used to minimize amplification bias, and any residual bias was removed computationally once sequencing was done. Under the source paper's analysis protocol: Repertoire diversity was quantified as the Shannon entropy index using custom Python scripts. The unsorted, CD4+ and CD8+ repertoires were each analyzed separately, with the exception of combined analyses, where CD4+ and CD8+ sequences were merged in silico. A clone was considered expanded if an increase in frequency of at least 2-fold after treatment relative to C1D1 was found, and a pseudocount of 0.5 was applied to clones undetected at baseline. Clones with 0 or 1 copy at C1D1 were classified as singleton clones, and clones with 2 or more copies were classified as non-singleton clones. Clones expanded in unsorted samples were labelled as CD4+, CD8+ or unknown by matching protein sequences in sorted samples from the same patient. Wilcoxon tests on paired samples were used to test diversity changes from C1D1 to C4D1. In TCRdb, the immuneACCESS table is reduced to in-frame sequences with V and J assigned. These tables do not hold every clone; where another copy was compared, an unresolved V gene accounts for under half, and the others remain unexplained. V, J and clone size are those of that table, while D and trimming were read from the DNA. Counted in this sample were tens of thousands of clones; 70% to 90% of them appeared once. The ten largest account for more than 8% of the sample.

Inclusive of the bounding cysteine and phenylalanine, the CDR3 is 16 residues long. Kept here is only the CDR3 DNA, which spans 48 bases and is read in frame from base 1. Looking up the germline V gene yields CDR1 SGHAT and CDR2 FQNNGV. The germline V and J ends show losses of 6 bases and 0 bases respectively, and no gene match explains 10 bases of the junction. The receptor was isolated from a human donor with classical Hodgkin lymphoma. Sequencing used peripheral blood mononuclear cells (PBMCs), obtained before the fourth cycle of nivolumab. Rearrangement joined TRBV11-2 to TRBJ1-1, and 7 junctional nucleotides match TRBD1. For the CDR3, the sequence is CASRGLQGVLNTEAFF. The DNA reads as follows: TGTGCCAGCAGGGGTCTGCAGGGGGTATTGAACACTGAAGCTTTCTTT.